This record covers a single T cell receptor (beta chain). The record originates from a study of blood T cell repertoires in COVID-19. Method: immunoSEQ multiplex PCR; TCRdb's copy keeps in-frame clones and lacks some. The table lists just over 650,000 clones, approximately 90% of them singletons. Germline V CDR1 and CDR2: MNHEY, SMNVEV (reference sequence). The CDR3 is 11 amino acids. Trimming cost V 6 bases and J 8 bases; bases outside gene matches: 3. The chain employs TRBV27 and TRBJ1-2, with 7 bases fitting TRBD1. This receptor was taken from a woman between 18 and 29 years old with acute or convalescent COVID-19. Input material: peripheral blood. The CDR3 sequence: CASRTGDGYTF. The CDR3 coding sequence is TGTGCCAGCAGAACAGGGGACGGCTACACCTTC.